These 30 T cell receptor beta chains share one sample of origin, sequenced in a study of cytomegalovirus exposure and HLA in healthy donors. The study ran its PCR with 60 Vbeta and 13 Jbeta primers. Profiling relied on immunoSEQ multiplex PCR, and the TCRdb table lists in-frame clones only, not all of them. The table has fewer than 140,000 clones, 71% seen once. Specimen: PBMCs. The source of these receptors is a female donor in good health and CMV-seronegative.

This chain uses TRBV2 with TRBJ2-7; 7 bases map to TRBD2. CDR3 size: 14 residues. The trim removed 6 bases at V and 3 bases at J, leaving 8 bases unmatched. Germline loops: CDR1 SNHLY, CDR2 FYNNEI. The CDR3 reads CASRQPGTNYEQYF. In DNA, the CDR3 is TGTGCCAGCAGGCAACCCGGGACTAACTACGAGCAGTACTTC.

This chain joins TRBV13 and TRBJ2-3; 7 nucleotides align to TRBD2. This CDR3 region has 17 residues. CDR1 and CDR2 from the germline V gene are PRHDT and FYEKMQ (reference sequence). V trimming: 4 bases; J trimming: 1 base; junction bases outside the gene matches: 11. Here the CDR3 reads CASSSGTGTTRTDTQYF. In DNA, the CDR3 is TGTGCCAGCAGCTCAGGAACCGGGACTACCCGCACAGATACGCAGTATTTT.

This chain uses TRBV28 with TRBJ2-2; tentative D call: TRBD2 (6 bases). V was shortened by 4 bases and J by 0 bases, with 15 bases between the two germline ends. CDR1 is MDHEN, CDR2 SYDVKM, per germline. The CDR3 sequence is 17 residues long. CDR3: CASSWGSGVTNTGELFF. The CDR3 nucleotides are TGTGCCAGCAGTTGGGGCTCGGGAGTTACGAACACCGGGGAGCTGTTTTTT.

J is TRBJ1-5 and V is TRBV2, with a possible D match to TRBD1 (6 bases). The CDR3 consists of 15 residues. Germline V lookup: CDR1 SNHLY, CDR2 FYNNEI. V was shortened by 8 bases and J by 6 bases, with 20 bases between the two germline ends. The CDR3: CASQAKQGSSQPQHF. CDR3 DNA sequence: TGTGCCAGCCAAGCAAAACAGGGATCCAGTCAGCCCCAGCATTTT. Using reference TRBV2 and TRBJ1-5 for the parts outside the CDR3, the full variable domain is EPEVTQTPSHQVTQMGQEVILRCVPISNHLYFYWYRQILGQKVEFLVSFYNNEISEKSEIFDDQFSVERPDGSNFTLKIRSTKLEDSAMYFCASQAKQGSSQPQHFGDGTRLSIL.

The V call is TRBV28, the J call TRBJ1-1; 8 positions match TRBD1. Germline CDR1 is MDHEN and CDR2 is SYDVKM. The trim removed 4 bases at V and 4 bases at J, leaving 8 bases unmatched. The CDR3 totals 15 residues. CDR3 bases: TGTGCCAGCAGTTCTCTGGACAGGGCGGGCACTGAAGCTTTCTTT. It yields the protein CASSSLDRAGTEAFF.

The rearrangement joins TRBV29-1 to TRBJ1-2, with a weak D call TRBD1 (6 bases). Trimming pared 8 bases from V and 3 bases from J, leaving 16 bases between. This CDR3 comprises 13 residues. Germline V gives CDR1 SQVTM, CDR2 ANQGSEA. The CDR3: CSSHRAGDYGYTF. The CDR3 DNA follows: TGCAGCTCACACAGGGCCGGGGACTATGGCTACACCTTC.

The chain has TRBV9 and TRBJ2-7; D is perhaps TRBD2 (6 bases). The CDR3 spans 14 residues. The germline V gene encodes CDR1 SGDLS and CDR2 YYNGEE. Deletions cut 4 bases from V and 1 base from J, with 12 bases between. CDR3 nucleotides: TGTGCCAGCAGCATGATAGCGGATTCCTACGAGCAGTACTTC. Amino acids: CASSMIADSYEQYF.

The chain joins TRBV7-2 to TRBJ2-3, with unresolved D. CDR1 and CDR2 (germline): SGHTA, FQGNSA. This CDR3 has 13 residues. V gave up 5 bases and J gave up 2 bases, with 8 bases separating them. This CDR3 is CASSPRVTDTQYF. For the CDR3, the DNA is TGTGCCAGCAGCCCCCGGGTCACAGATACGCAGTATTTT.

The chain joins TRBV7-8 to TRBJ2-1, with 10 bases identical to TRBD2. CDR3 size: 15 residues. The V gene end was trimmed by 5 bases and the J gene end by 4 bases; junction bases not matched to a gene: 5. CDR1 and CDR2 (germline): SGHVS, FQNEAQ. The CDR3 DNA reads TGTGCCAGCAGCCAACGGACTAGCGGATACAATGAGCAGTTCTTC. Its translation is CASSQRTSGYNEQFF.

This rearrangement joins TRBV15 to TRBJ2-7; D gene ambiguous. The germline V gene encodes CDR1 LNHNV and CDR2 YYDKDF (reference sequence). The CDR3 spans 13 residues. The V end lost 3 bases, the J end lost 4 bases, and 10 bases lay between the germline ends. DNA for the CDR3: TGTGCCACCAGCAGTTTAACAGATTACGAGCAGTACTTC. It is translated as CATSSLTDYEQYF.

The chain employs TRBV19 and TRBJ2-7; 7 nucleotides line up with TRBD1. Germline CDR1 reads LNHDA; CDR2 reads SQIVND (reference sequence). Trimming at V came to 5 bases and at J to 5 bases, leaving 12 bases not matched to a gene. The CDR3 totals 15 residues. CDR3 DNA sequence: TGTGCCAGTAGTCCTGGACAGGCTGGGTCCGACGAGCAGTACTTC. Translating it yields CASSPGQAGSDEQYF.

This clone was seen only a few times. CDR3 nucleotides: TGTGCCAGCAGCTTCTCGCGGGACAGGGGAGAGACCCAGTACTTC. Its protein is CASSFSRDRGETQYF. This chain joins TRBV7-9 and TRBJ2-5, with 10 bases matching TRBD1. With 3 bases clipped from V and 4 bases from J, the junction kept 5 bases outside the gene matches. This CDR3 contains 15 residues. Germline V gives CDR1 SEHNR, CDR2 FQNEAQ (reference sequence).

The chain carries TRBV11-3 and TRBJ2-3, with 9 positions matching TRBD2. Germline V lookup: CDR1 SGHNT, CDR2 YENEEA. The junction had 5 bases not matched to a gene; V was cut back by 3 bases and J by 4 bases. This CDR3 comprises 15 residues. The CDR3 DNA reads as TGTGCCAGCAGCTTGGGCGGGAGGGGAGCAGATACGCAGTATTTT. It yields the protein CASSLGGRGADTQYF.

The V and J genes are TRBV4-1 and TRBJ2-7, with D perhaps matching TRBD2 (6 bases). V dropped 2 bases and J dropped 5 bases, with 16 bases sitting between them. Germline CDR1 MGHRA, CDR2 YSYEKL. There are 15 residues in the CDR3. CDR3 in amino acids: CASSQTSGTANEQYF. DNA for the CDR3: TGCGCCAGCAGCCAAACGTCCGGGACTGCCAACGAGCAGTACTTC.

The V and J genes are TRBV4-1 and TRBJ1-4; TRBD1 matches 10 bases. With 8 bases clipped from V and 7 bases from J, the junction kept 13 bases outside the gene matches. CDR1 is MGHRA and CDR2 is YSYEKL in the germline V gene. The CDR3 spans 16 residues. The CDR3 nucleotides are TGCGCCAGCGCCGACCCGGGCGGGACAGGGGCTGAAAAACTGTTTTTT. This sequence encodes CASADPGGTGAEKLFF.

This clone was detected only a few times. The chain carries TRBV7-9 and TRBJ1-1; a possible D gene is TRBD1 (5 bases). Trimming left V 1 base short and J 4 bases short, with 10 bases between. The V gene's germline CDR1 is SEHNR and CDR2 FQNEAQ (reference sequence). The CDR3 length is 14 residues. The CDR3, as DNA: TGTGCCAGCAGCTTAGGGGGCATGGGCACTGAAGCTTTCTTT. Encoded protein: CASSLGGMGTEAFF.

In this sample, this clone turned up once. This chain joins TRBV6-5 and TRBJ2-2, with a weak D call TRBD1 (5 bases). V gave up 0 bases and J gave up 6 bases, with 14 bases separating them. Germline values: CDR1 MNHEY, CDR2 SVGAGI. The CDR3 length is 16 residues. CDR3: CASSYSGALGAGELFF. In DNA form, the CDR3 reads TGTGCCAGCAGTTACTCAGGGGCCTTGGGTGCCGGGGAGCTGTTTTTT.

The chain links TRBV2 to TRBJ2-2; D is unresolved. Trimming removed 6 bases at V and 0 bases at J, with 17 bases between. This CDR3 is built from 17 residues. Germline V gene data show CDR1 as SNHLY and CDR2 as FYNNEI. The CDR3 protein is CASSANPRTANTGELFF. CDR3 nucleotides: TGTGCCAGCAGCGCAAACCCCAGAACCGCGAACACCGGGGAGCTGTTTTTT.

The rearrangement uses TRBV19 and TRBJ2-3; 14 nucleotides align to TRBD2. The CDR3 runs 18 residues. From germline, CDR1 is LNHDA and CDR2 SQIVND (reference sequence). Trimming at V came to 8 bases and at J to 4 bases, leaving 14 bases not matched to a gene. The CDR3 DNA reads TGTGCCAGTGGCGGACTAGCGGGAGGCGGAGCGGGGGCAGATACGCAGTATTTT. Translated, it gives CASGGLAGGGAGADTQYF.

This chain connects TRBV4-2 to TRBJ2-7; 10 bases map to TRBD2. With 1 base clipped from V and 3 bases from J, the junction kept 6 bases outside the gene matches. The CDR3 consists of 16 residues. The V gene's germline CDR1 is LGHNA and CDR2 YNFKEQ. The CDR3 region has the DNA TGTGCCAGCAGCCAAGCTCTAGCGGGAGTAGGCTACGAGCAGTACTTC. Translation gives CASSQALAGVGYEQYF.

The DNA for the CDR3 is TGTGCCAGCAGTTTATCGAACTATGGCTACACCTTC. This gives the protein CASSLSNYGYTF. The V gene is TRBV28, the J gene TRBJ1-2; D not certain. With 1 base removed from V and 2 bases from J, the gap between germline ends came to 2 bases. The CDR3 length is 12 residues. The germline CDR1 and CDR2 sequences are MDHEN and SYDVKM.

The V and J genes are TRBV5-1 and TRBJ2-1, with D hard to call. The V gene's germline CDR1 is SGHRS and CDR2 YFSETQ. V dropped 0 bases and J dropped 5 bases, with 12 bases sitting between them. CDR3 length equals 15 residues. The CDR3 DNA reads as TGCGCCAGCAGCTTGGGTTTCGAGCGAAACAATGAGCAGTTCTTC. This encodes CASSLGFERNNEQFF.

The V call is TRBV12-5, the J call TRBJ1-1; 10 positions agree with TRBD1. The CDR3 consists of 15 residues. CDR1 and CDR2 (germline): LGHNT, FRNRAP. V gave up 7 bases and J gave up 5 bases; unmatched junction bases: 10. CDR3 region: CASAEDRGRKTEAFF. CDR3 DNA sequence: TGTGCTAGTGCCGAGGACAGGGGGAGGAAAACTGAAGCTTTCTTT.

This clone was picked up many times. The rearrangement links TRBV5-1 to TRBJ1-2, with 9 positions matching TRBD1. Germline V gene lookup returns CDR1 SGHRS and CDR2 YFSETQ. V lost 4 bases and J lost 2; bases outside the gene matches: 18. The CDR3 runs to 19 residues. The CDR3 here is CASSVNSGTGWFHNYGYTF. The DNA of the CDR3 is TGCGCCAGCAGCGTAAATTCCGGGACAGGGTGGTTCCACAACTATGGCTACACCTTC.

The J gene is TRBJ1-4, the V gene TRBV29-1, with a weak D call TRBD1 (5 bases). The CDR3 has 13 residues. Trimming left V 2 bases short and J 6 bases short, with 10 bases between. Germline V gene lookup returns CDR1 SQVTM and CDR2 ANQGSEA. The CDR3 region is CSVETGVDEKLFF. In DNA, the CDR3 is TGCAGCGTTGAAACAGGTGTCGATGAAAAACTGTTTTTT.

The chain couples TRBV19 to TRBJ1-1; D perhaps matches TRBD1 (5 bases). CDR1 LNHDA and CDR2 SQIVND come from the germline V gene (reference sequence). The CDR3 is made up of 13 amino acids. V lost 4 bases, J lost 5 bases, and 11 bases lay in between. CDR3 loop: CASSRGMGTEAFF. CDR3 coding DNA: TGTGCCAGTAGTAGGGGCATGGGGACTGAAGCTTTCTTT.

Of note for this clone: Within the sample, other DNA sequences also encode this same CDR3. The CDR3 DNA sequence: TGCGCCAGCAGCTTGGAGGGACTAGCGGGTGTTGATACGCAGTATTTT. Translation gives CASSLEGLAGVDTQYF. This chain connects TRBV5-1 to TRBJ2-3, with 12 bases lining up with TRBD2. With V trimmed by 0 bases and J by 6 bases, 5 bases remained unmatched. CDR1 SGHRS and CDR2 YFSETQ come from the germline V gene. The CDR3 runs to 16 residues.

This clone was recorded once. This chain uses TRBV11-3 with TRBJ2-7, with no clear D. The CDR3 loop spans 15 amino acids. V was pared by 5 bases and J by 3 bases, with 17 bases between. The germline V gene encodes CDR1 SGHNT and CDR2 YENEEA. Here the CDR3 reads CASSPHPTSFYEQYF. CDR3 in DNA: TGTGCCAGCAGCCCCCACCCGACATCCTTCTACGAGCAGTACTTC. The full variable domain, completed using reference TRBV11-3 and TRBJ2-7, is EAGVVQSPRYKIIEKKQPVAFWCNPISGHNTLYWYLQNLGQGPELLIRYENEEAVDDSQLPKDRFSAERLKGVDSTLKIQPAELGDSAVYLCASSPHPTSFYEQYFGPGTRLTVT.

In this sample, this clone turned up many times. CDR3 nucleotides: TGTGCCAGCAGCGCGCACAGGGGGCGAGACACAGATACGCAGTATTTT. It specifies CASSAHRGRDTDTQYF. This chain connects TRBV7-8 to TRBJ2-3; 9 bases are shared with TRBD1. J was trimmed by 2 bases and V by 5 bases; bases with no gene match: 8. In germline, CDR1 is SGHVS, CDR2 FQNEAQ. CDR3 size: 16 residues. The full variable domain, in which reference TRBV7-8 and TRBJ2-3 provide the parts outside the CDR3, is GAGVSQSPRYKVAKRGQDVALRCDPISGHVSLFWYQQALGQGPEFLTYFQNEAQLDKSGLPSDRFFAERPEGSVSTLKIQRTQQEDSAVYLCASSAHRGRDTDTQYFGPGTRLTVL.

The CDR3 here is CASSKNRAPNEKLFF. Written as DNA, the CDR3 is TGTGCCAGCAGTAAAAACAGGGCCCCTAATGAAAAACTGTTTTTT. V usage is TRBV2 and J usage is TRBJ1-4; D is possibly TRBD1 (6 bases). Germline V CDR1 and CDR2: SNHLY, FYNNEI. The ends were cut back, 5 bases at V and 3 bases at J, with 13 bases in the middle. CDR3 length: 15 residues.